These 17 T cell receptor beta chains share one sample of origin, sequenced in a study of blood T cell repertoires in COVID-19. The protocol was immunoSEQ multiplex PCR, while the TCRdb copy is restricted to in-frame clones and leaves out a portion. Of around 200,000 clones in the sample, approximately 84% were seen once. Sequencing was performed on peripheral blood. Receptor source: a human donor in a cohort sampled during active COVID-19.

This chain links TRBV5-6 with TRBJ1-1, with D perhaps TRBD1 (6 bases). The CDR3 is 13 amino acids. Germline CDR1 is SGHDT and CDR2 is YYEEEE. Trimming took 5 bases from V and 4 from J, leaving 12 bases between them. The CDR3 DNA reads as TGTGCCAGCAGATACAGGGATGGCACTGAAGCTTTCTTT. This sequence encodes CASRYRDGTEAFF.

This clone was recorded a few times. This chain uses TRBV3-1 (or the pseudogene TRBV3-2) with TRBJ1-1; D not certain. CDR3 length: 13 residues. Trimming took 2 bases from V and 1 from J, leaving 5 bases between them. CDR1 is LGHDT, CDR2 YNNKEL, per germline (reference sequence). CDR3 amino acids: CASSQFRNTEAFF. As DNA, the CDR3 is TGTGCCAGCAGCCAATTCAGGAACACTGAAGCTTTCTTT.

This rearrangement joins TRBV27 to TRBJ1-5; no clear D. CDR1 is MNHEY and CDR2 is SMNVEV in the germline V gene (reference sequence). The CDR3 runs 15 residues. The V end lost 0 bases, the J end lost 0 bases, and 6 bases lay between the germline ends. CDR3 loop: CASSLSSGSNQPQHF. The CDR3 nucleotides read TGTGCCAGCAGTTTATCTTCGGGTAGCAATCAGCCCCAGCATTTT.

The chain carries TRBV7-9 and TRBJ1-3, with D unresolved. Germline V CDR1 and CDR2: SEHNR, FQNEAQ (reference sequence). V lost 5 bases, J lost 3 bases, and 23 bases lay in between. The CDR3 is made up of 18 amino acids. CDR3 in DNA: TGTGCCAGCAGCACAAACCTTCCAAACGGGAATCTTGGAAACACCATATATTTT. It codes for CASSTNLPNGNLGNTIYF.

V usage is TRBV30 and J usage is TRBJ2-7; D perhaps matches TRBD1 (6 bases). The CDR3 length is 12 residues. The V end lost 6 bases, the J end lost 5 bases, and 14 bases lay between the germline ends. The V gene's germline CDR1 is GTSNPN and CDR2 SVGIG (reference sequence). The CDR3 here is CACELQGHEQYF. The DNA of the CDR3 is TGTGCCTGTGAATTACAGGGCCACGAGCAGTACTTC.

The V call is TRBV18, the J call TRBJ2-4, with D tentatively TRBD1 (6 bases). The CDR3 length is 16 residues. Deletions cut 6 bases from V and 1 base from J, with 16 bases between. Per the germline V gene, CDR1 is KGHSH and CDR2 is LQKENI. The CDR3 DNA reads TGTGCCAGCTCCCCAACAGGGATTTCGGCCAAAAACATTCAGTACTTC. The encoded protein is CASSPTGISAKNIQYF. Together with reference TRBV18 and TRBJ2-4, the CDR3 gives the full variable domain: NAGVMQNPRHLVRRRGQEARLRCSPMKGHSHVYWYRQLPEEGLKFMVYLQKENIIDESGMPKERFSAEFPKEGPSILRIQQVVRGDSAAYFCASSPTGISAKNIQYFGAGTRLSVL.

CDR3 in DNA: TGTGCCACCAATGACAGGGGGGTACCCTACGAGCAGTACTTC. Amino acid sequence: CATNDRGVPYEQYF. The rearrangement links TRBV5-4 to TRBJ2-7, with 9 nucleotides matching TRBD1. The germline CDR1 and CDR2 sequences are SGHNT and YYREEE (reference sequence). The CDR3 is 14 residues long. The trim removed 9 bases at V and 2 bases at J, leaving 9 bases unmatched.

This sequence joins TRBV3-1 (or the pseudogene TRBV3-2) and TRBJ2-2; TRBD2 matches 8 bases. V lost 0 bases and J lost 5; bases outside the gene matches: 11. CDR3 size: 18 residues. Per germline, CDR1 LGHDT and CDR2 YNNKEL (reference sequence). CDR3 amino acids: CASSQDYRAGAETGELFF. The CDR3 DNA reads as TGTGCCAGCAGCCAAGATTACAGAGCGGGGGCCGAAACCGGGGAGCTGTTTTTT.

The V gene is TRBV5-1, the J gene TRBJ2-3; the match to TRBD2 covers 8 bases. Germline loops: CDR1 SGHRS, CDR2 YFSETQ. V was clipped by 1 base and J by 6 bases; unmatched bases: 4. This CDR3 spans 14 amino acids. The CDR3 loop is CASSLRIAGDTQYF. The CDR3 nucleotides read TGCGCCAGCAGCTTGCGTATAGCGGGGGATACGCAGTATTTT.

The chain carries TRBV7-8 and TRBJ2-1; possibly TRBD1 for D (6 bases). The CDR3 contains 15 residues. Germline assignment: CDR1 SGHVS and CDR2 FQNEAQ. V was cut by 5 bases and J by 2 bases, with 13 bases left in between. The CDR3: CASSPGTLTYNEQFF. The CDR3 region has the DNA TGTGCCAGCAGCCCAGGGACACTAACCTACAATGAGCAGTTCTTC.

Turning to this clone: Its ends do not fully match the called genes, so a read error is possible. The V gene is TRBV7-7, the J gene TRBJ2-7; 9 bases match TRBD2. In germline, CDR1 is SSHAT, CDR2 FNYEAQ (reference sequence). The CDR3 loop spans 17 amino acids. This CDR3 is CASSPGPRAGGSYEQYF. CDR3 DNA: TGTGCTAGCAGCCCTGGGCCCCGAGCGGGGGGATCCTACGAGCAGTACTTC. The full variable domain, with the rest looked up from reference TRBV7-7 and TRBJ2-7, is GAGVSQSPRYKVTKRGQDVTLRCDPISSHATLYWYQQALGQGPEFLTYFNYEAQPDKSGLPSDRFSAERPEGSISTLTIQRTEQRDSAMYRCASSPGPRAGGSYEQYFGPGTRLTVT.

The chain is built from TRBV5-1 and TRBJ2-7, with a tentative D call TRBD1 (6 bases). Trimming removed 4 bases at V and 6 bases at J, with 17 bases between. This CDR3 region has 14 residues. CDR1 and CDR2 from the germline V gene are SGHRS and YFSETQ. As DNA, the CDR3 is TGCGCCAGCAGCCCGGACAGTCGCGCAATCGAGCAGTACTTC. Protein product: CASSPDSRAIEQYF.

This sequence joins TRBV27 and TRBJ1-5; perhaps TRBD1 as D (6 bases). Germline CDR1 reads MNHEY; CDR2 reads SMNVEV (reference sequence). V lost 5 bases and J 6 bases, leaving 11 bases between the germline ends. This CDR3 has 13 amino acids. CDR3 region: CASSNTGRQPQHF. For the CDR3, the DNA is TGTGCCAGCAGTAACACAGGGCGTCAGCCCCAGCATTTT.

The chain has TRBV15 and TRBJ2-1, with no clear D. The CDR3 is 11 residues long. Trimming pared 4 bases from V and 8 bases from J, leaving 6 bases between. Germline V gene data show CDR1 as LNHNV and CDR2 as YYDKDF (reference sequence). CDR3 sequence: CATSMSHEQFF. The CDR3 bases are TGTGCCACCAGCATGAGCCATGAGCAGTTCTTC.

The genes are TRBV7-9 and TRBJ1-2; D remains ambiguous. The CDR3 sequence is 12 residues long. Trimming removed 1 base at V and 6 bases at J, with 6 bases between. The germline V gene has CDR1 SEHNR and CDR2 FQNEAQ (reference sequence). The CDR3 is CASSLELDGYTF. CDR3 DNA sequence: TGTGCCAGCAGCTTAGAATTAGATGGCTACACCTTC.

This chain links TRBV3-1 (or the pseudogene TRBV3-2) with TRBJ1-2, with a weak D call TRBD1 (6 bases). The germline V gene has CDR1 LGHDT and CDR2 YNNKEL (reference sequence). V gave up 1 base and J gave up 4 bases, with 13 bases separating them. CDR3 length: 15 amino acids. This CDR3 is CASSQGLGAGYGYTF. The DNA for the CDR3 is TGTGCCAGCAGCCAAGGTTTGGGGGCCGGCTATGGCTACACCTTC.

This clone was seen only once. The CDR3 is CASSPGEGYTF. In DNA, the CDR3 is TGTGCCAGCAGCCCAGGGGAAGGCTACACCTTC. This rearrangement joins TRBV7-6 to TRBJ1-2; D may be TRBD1 (6 bases). V was shortened by 5 bases and J by 8 bases, with 9 bases between the two germline ends. Germline lookup yields CDR1 SGHVS and CDR2 FNYEAQ. The CDR3 is made up of 11 amino acids.